Listed here are 26 T cell receptor beta chains from one sample, sequenced in a study of CD4 and CD8 cells across lung adenocarcinoma regions. TCRdb independently ran MiXCR on the PCR reads; one entry per CDR3 protein. The sample lists some 9,600 distinct CDR3 sequences; about 45% were seen once. Specimen: CD4+ T cells from the margin of a lung tumor. The source is a female donor with lung adenocarcinoma. The CD4 and CD8 labels of this study may be unreliable.

This chain uses TRBV9 with TRBJ1-1; TRBD1 is a possible D gene (6 bases). Trimming took 3 bases from V and 4 from J, leaving 13 bases between them. The CDR3 runs to 14 residues. Looked up from germline, CDR1 is SGDLS and CDR2 is YYNGEE. CDR3: CASSGGQSRTEAFF. CDR3 coding DNA: TGTGCCAGCAGCGGGGGACAATCTCGCACTGAAGCTTTCTTT. Using reference TRBV9 and TRBJ1-1 for the parts outside the CDR3, the full variable domain is DSGVTQTPKHLITATGQRVTLRCSPRSGDLSVYWYQQSLDQGLQFLIQYYNGEERAKGNILERFSAQQFPDLHSELNLSSLELGDSALYFCASSGGQSRTEAFFGQGTRLTVV.

This clonotype was counted between two and nine times. The chain carries TRBV27 and TRBJ2-1; D unresolved. The CDR3 is 13 residues long. V was pared by 0 bases and J by 4 bases, with 4 bases between. Germline assignment: CDR1 MNHEY and CDR2 SMNVEV (reference sequence). The CDR3 bases are TGTGCCAGCAGTTTATCTTGGTACAATGAGCAGTTCTTC. This encodes CASSLSWYNEQFF.

The chain uses TRBV6-2 or TRBV6-3 and TRBJ2-5; weak D call: TRBD2 (5 bases). Germline values: CDR1 MNHEY, CDR2 SVGEGT. V was shortened by 2 bases and J by 8 bases, with 27 bases between the two germline ends. This CDR3 contains 18 residues. The CDR3 region has the DNA TGTGCCAGCAGTTACGCGTGGTACGGGGTCGGTGACCAAAACACCCAGTACTTC. The encoded protein is CASSYAWYGVGDQNTQYF.

This clonotype occurred once. V gene TRBV6-1 combines with J gene TRBJ2-5; the D call may be TRBD1 or TRBD2 (6 bases each). Per germline, CDR1 MNHNS and CDR2 SASEGT. CDR3 length: 15 residues. Trimming stripped 11 bases from V and 0 bases from J, with 19 bases between. The CDR3 region is CAGGHGGRDQETQYF. The CDR3 region has the DNA TGTGCCGGGGGGCACGGGGGCAGGGACCAAGAGACCCAGTACTTC.

CDR3 sequence reads: CATAAYGYNEQFF. In DNA form, the CDR3 reads TGTGCCACCGCGGCTTACGGCTACAATGAGCAGTTCTTC. The chain links TRBV27 to TRBJ2-1; no clear D gene. Germline V gene lookup returns CDR1 MNHEY and CDR2 SMNVEV (reference sequence). Trimming took off 10 bases at V and 3 bases at J, with 13 bases between the two ends. This CDR3 is built from 13 residues.

The chain employs TRBV7-2 and TRBJ2-1; the D is unclear. Germline lookup yields CDR1 SGHTA and CDR2 FQGNSA. CDR3 length equals 12 residues. Trimming left V 4 bases short and J 10 bases short, with 11 bases between. The CDR3 nucleotides are TGTGCCAGCAGCTCGCTCGGTGTGGAGCAGTTCTTC. Translated: CASSSLGVEQFF.

About this clonotype itself: A much larger clonotype is one base distant, so this may be a read error. The chain carries TRBV6-1 and TRBJ2-5; unclear D gene. The CDR3 is 12 residues long. Germline lookup yields CDR1 MNHNS and CDR2 SASEGT. V was pared by 7 bases and J by 11 bases, with 17 bases between. CDR3 coding DNA: TGTGCCAGCACCAACCGCCAAATAGAGCAGTACTTC. Amino acid sequence: CASTNRQIEQYF.

The chain combines TRBV10-1 with TRBJ2-4; either TRBD1 or TRBD2 may fit D (5 bases each). The V gene lost 10 bases and the J gene lost 13 bases, with 23 bases spanning the gap. Germline V CDR1 and CDR2: WNHNN, SYGVQD (reference sequence). CDR3 size: 13 residues. This chain's CDR3 is CATGLGAKNTQYF. In nucleotides, the CDR3 is TGCGCCACGGGGCTAGGAGCCAAAAATACGCAGTACTTC.

By share, this clonotype ranks as medium-sized. V usage is TRBV6-1 and J usage is TRBJ2-6, with 8 bases aligning to TRBD2. CDR3 size: 19 residues. Losses at the gene ends were 6 bases for V and 1 base for J; bases not matched to a gene: 14. The germline gives CDR1 MNHNS, CDR2 SASEGT. The CDR3 sequence: CASRFFLAGGTSGANVLTF. The CDR3 nucleotides read TGTGCCAGCAGATTTTTCTTGGCGGGAGGAACTTCTGGGGCCAACGTCCTGACTTTC.

This clonotype is judged large (0.1 to 1%). The chain couples TRBV27 to TRBJ2-3, with D perhaps TRBD2 (6 bases). Trimming took 5 bases from V and 2 from J, leaving 14 bases between them. The CDR3 loop spans 15 amino acids. Per germline, CDR1 MNHEY and CDR2 SMNVEV (reference sequence). The CDR3 loop is CASSIVSGATDTQYF. CDR3 DNA: TGTGCCAGCAGTATCGTTAGCGGTGCCACAGATACGCAGTATTTT.

The V call is TRBV7-3, the J call TRBJ2-3; 8 bases match TRBD2. CDR1 and CDR2 from the germline V gene are SGHTA and FQGTGA. The CDR3 has 14 amino acids. Trimming at V came to 3 bases and at J to 6 bases, leaving 5 bases not matched to a gene. In nucleotides, the CDR3 is TGTGCCAGCAGCTTGGGACTAGATGGCGATACGCAGTATTTT. It specifies CASSLGLDGDTQYF.

This clonotype was recorded at least ten times. The chain combines TRBV27 with TRBJ2-5; a weak D match, TRBD2 (6 bases). V was pared by 8 bases and J by 5 bases, with 21 bases between. From germline, CDR1 is MNHEY and CDR2 SMNVEV (reference sequence). The CDR3 spans 15 residues. CDR3 loop: CASPSASGVDETQYF. CDR3 bases: TGTGCCAGCCCGTCGGCGTCGGGAGTGGATGAGACCCAGTACTTC.

By share, this clonotype counts as medium-sized (0.01 to 0.1%). V is TRBV7-2 and J is TRBJ2-1, with TRBD2 matching over 8 bases. The V gene's germline CDR1 is SGHTA and CDR2 FQGNSA. The CDR3 runs to 13 residues. The V and J ends lost 2 bases and 10 bases, in that order; junction bases with no gene match: 4. DNA of the CDR3: TGTGCCAGCAGCTTAAGACGGGAGGGAGAGCAGTTCTTC. The encoded protein is CASSLRREGEQFF.

The CDR3 nucleotides are TGTGCCAGCAGCCGTATAATAGCGGGGGCCACCGGGGAGCTGTTTTTT. This sequence encodes CASSRIIAGATGELFF. V usage is TRBV7-6 and J usage is TRBJ2-2, with 9 bases fitting TRBD2. Germline loops: CDR1 SGHVS, CDR2 FNYEAQ. The CDR3 totals 16 residues. Trimming cost V 5 bases and J 4 bases; bases outside gene matches: 8.

In its sample, this clonotype was seen once. The chain has TRBV7-6 and TRBJ1-1, with D possibly TRBD1 on 5 matching bases. Deletions cut 3 bases from V and 1 base from J, with 6 bases between. Germline-derived CDR1 and CDR2 are SGHVS and FNYEAQ. The CDR3 has 13 amino acids. CDR3 nucleotides: TGTGCCAGCAGCTTGGGGACGAACACTGAAGCTTTCTTT. Translation: CASSLGTNTEAFF.

The chain recombines TRBV10-1 with TRBJ2-3, with 8 bases lining up with TRBD2. V was clipped by 7 bases and J by 11 bases; unmatched bases: 17. This CDR3 region has 15 residues. The germline CDR1 and CDR2 sequences are WNHNN and SYGVQD (reference sequence). The chain's CDR3 is CASTREGLRKNMQYF. The CDR3 region has the DNA TGCGCCAGCACCCGGGAGGGCCTAAGAAAAAATATGCAGTATTTT.

The rearrangement links TRBV6-1 to TRBJ2-3; 7 bases map to TRBD2. The trim removed 7 bases at V and 1 base at J, leaving 5 bases unmatched. This CDR3 has 14 amino acids. Per the germline V gene, CDR1 is MNHNS and CDR2 is SASEGT. CDR3 bases: TGTGCCAGCATCATGGGGGGGGGCACAGATACGCAGTATTTT. Its protein is CASIMGGGTDTQYF.

This clonotype was detected a few times. The chain recombines TRBV6-1 with TRBJ1-2; tentatively, D is TRBD1 (5 bases). CDR1 is MNHNS, CDR2 SASEGT, per germline. The CDR3 covers 13 residues. V was pared by 6 bases and J by 3 bases, with 11 bases between. This CDR3 reads CASRSGLDYGYTF. The CDR3, as DNA: TGTGCCAGCAGGTCAGGGCTTGACTATGGCTACACCTTC.

There are many counts of this clonotype. Here the CDR3 reads CASRLSYEQYF. CDR3 nucleotide sequence: TGTGCCAGCAGACTATCGTACGAGCAGTACTTC. V usage is TRBV25-1 and J usage is TRBJ2-5; no clear D gene. The assigned J gene may be wrong: the sequence end matches TRBJ2-7 better. Germline lookup yields CDR1 MGHDK and CDR2 SYGVNS. The CDR3 contains 11 residues.

The chain has TRBV6-1 and TRBJ2-2; 11 nucleotides align to TRBD2. V shed 3 bases, J shed 16 bases, and the junction held 16 bases outside the gene matches. From germline, CDR1 is MNHNS and CDR2 SASEGT. The CDR3 runs 16 residues. The CDR3 reads CASSDSGRAEADAQFF. CDR3 in DNA: TGTGCCAGCAGTGATAGCGGGAGGGCGGAAGCCGATGCGCAGTTTTTT.

The chain couples TRBV12-3 or TRBV12-4 to TRBJ2-1; D is unresolved. This CDR3 has 12 amino acids. Trimming removed 5 bases from V and 7 bases from J, with 9 bases in between. The CDR3 nucleotides are TGTGCCAGCAGTACCGGTCAGAATGAGCAGTTCTTC. Amino acid sequence: CASSTGQNEQFF.

This clonotype was detected only once. The chain uses TRBV7-2 and TRBJ2-1; D unclear. V was clipped by 5 bases and J by 5 bases, with 10 bases between them. The CDR3 spans 13 residues. Germline CDR1 and CDR2: SGHTA and FQGNSA. DNA of the CDR3: TGTGCCAGCAGCCAAGGGCAGAACAATGAGCAGTTCTTC. Protein: CASSQGQNNEQFF.

The chain couples TRBV27 to TRBJ2-1; TRBD2 agrees at 9 bases. This CDR3 is built from 16 residues. CDR1 MNHEY and CDR2 SMNVEV come from the germline V gene (reference sequence). CDR3: CGSGSSLGGSYNEQFF. CDR3 DNA: TGTGGTAGCGGGAGTTCTTTGGGGGGCTCCTACAATGAGCAGTTCTTC.

This rearrangement joins TRBV6-1 to TRBJ2-2; 14 positions agree with TRBD2. This CDR3 is built from 14 residues. CDR1 and CDR2 from the germline V gene are MNHNS and SASEGT. The V and J ends lost 10 bases and 5 bases, in that order; junction bases with no gene match: 3. The CDR3, as DNA: TGTGCCACCAGGACTAGCGGGGGGACCGGGGAGCTGTTTTTT. Translating it yields CATRTSGGTGELFF.

This clonotype was observed a handful of times. The chain couples TRBV7-2 to TRBJ2-1; the D gene is possibly TRBD1 (5 bases). The J call is in doubt because the DNA end fits TRBJ2-5 better. The CDR3 sequence is 12 residues long. Germline V gives CDR1 SGHTA, CDR2 FQGNSA. In DNA, the CDR3 is TGTGCCAGCAGCCCCCAGGGTGAGACCCAGTACTTC. It encodes CASSPQGETQYF.

This clonotype occurred a few times. V is TRBV24-1 and J is TRBJ2-1; D not certain. TRBJ2-7 matches the DNA end more closely, so the J call is doubtful. Germline CDR1 KGHDR, CDR2 SFDVKD. The CDR3 consists of 13 residues. CDR3 bases: TGTGCCACCAGTGATTGGACGGACCGCGAGCAGTACTTC. Its protein product is CATSDWTDREQYF.